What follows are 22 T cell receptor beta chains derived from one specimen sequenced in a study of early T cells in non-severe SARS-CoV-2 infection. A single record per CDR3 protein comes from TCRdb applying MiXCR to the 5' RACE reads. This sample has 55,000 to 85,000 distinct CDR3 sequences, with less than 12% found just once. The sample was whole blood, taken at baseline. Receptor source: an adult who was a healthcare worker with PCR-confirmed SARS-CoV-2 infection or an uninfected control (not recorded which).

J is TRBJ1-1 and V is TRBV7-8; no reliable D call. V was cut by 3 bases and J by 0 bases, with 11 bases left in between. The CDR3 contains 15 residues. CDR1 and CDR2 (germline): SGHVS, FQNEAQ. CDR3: CASSFRLVMNTEAFF. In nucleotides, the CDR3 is TGTGCCAGCAGCTTCCGACTGGTCATGAACACTGAAGCTTTCTTT.

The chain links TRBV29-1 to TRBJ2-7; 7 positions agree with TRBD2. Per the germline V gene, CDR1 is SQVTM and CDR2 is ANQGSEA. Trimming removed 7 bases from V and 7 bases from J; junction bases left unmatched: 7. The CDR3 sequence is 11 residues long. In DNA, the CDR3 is TGCAGCGCCCTACTAGCGCGGGAGCAGTACTTC. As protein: CSALLAREQYF.

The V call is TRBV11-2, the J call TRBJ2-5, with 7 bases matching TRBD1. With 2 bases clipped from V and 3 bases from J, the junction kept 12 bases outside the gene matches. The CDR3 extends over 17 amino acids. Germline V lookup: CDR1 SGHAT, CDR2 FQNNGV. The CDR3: CASSLPLNRGAKETQYF. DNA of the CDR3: TGTGCCAGCAGCTTACCGCTAAACAGGGGAGCGAAAGAGACCCAGTACTTC.

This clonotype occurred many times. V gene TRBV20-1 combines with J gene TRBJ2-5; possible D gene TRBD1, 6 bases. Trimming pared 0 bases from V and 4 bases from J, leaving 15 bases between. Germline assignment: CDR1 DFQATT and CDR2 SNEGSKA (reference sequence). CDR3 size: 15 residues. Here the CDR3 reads CSARDGARGGETQYF. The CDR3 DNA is TGCAGTGCTAGAGATGGGGCCAGGGGTGGAGAGACCCAGTACTTC.

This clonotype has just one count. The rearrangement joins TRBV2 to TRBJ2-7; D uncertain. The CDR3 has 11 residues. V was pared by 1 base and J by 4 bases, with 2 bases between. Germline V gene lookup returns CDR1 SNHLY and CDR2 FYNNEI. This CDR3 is CASSEEYEQYF. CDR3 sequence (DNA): TGTGCCAGCAGTGAAGAATACGAGCAGTACTTC.

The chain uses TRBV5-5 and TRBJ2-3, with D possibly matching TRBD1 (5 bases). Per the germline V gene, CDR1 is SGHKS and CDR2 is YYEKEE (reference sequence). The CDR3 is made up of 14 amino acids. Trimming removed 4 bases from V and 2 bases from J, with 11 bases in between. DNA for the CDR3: TGTGCCAGCAGCCTTCAGGGTAACACAGATACGCAGTATTTT. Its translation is CASSLQGNTDTQYF. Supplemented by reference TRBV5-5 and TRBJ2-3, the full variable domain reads DAGVTQSPTHLIKTRGQQVTLRCSPISGHKSVSWYQQVLGQGPQFIFQYYEKEERGRGNFPDRFSARQFPNYSSELNVNALLLGDSALYLCASSLQGNTDTQYFGPGTRLTVL.

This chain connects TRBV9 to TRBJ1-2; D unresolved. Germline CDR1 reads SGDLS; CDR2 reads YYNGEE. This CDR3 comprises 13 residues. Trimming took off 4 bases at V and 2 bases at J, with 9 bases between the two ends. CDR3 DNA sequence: TGTGCCAGCAGCACCACAGCGAACTATGGCTACACCTTC. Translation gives CASSTTANYGYTF.

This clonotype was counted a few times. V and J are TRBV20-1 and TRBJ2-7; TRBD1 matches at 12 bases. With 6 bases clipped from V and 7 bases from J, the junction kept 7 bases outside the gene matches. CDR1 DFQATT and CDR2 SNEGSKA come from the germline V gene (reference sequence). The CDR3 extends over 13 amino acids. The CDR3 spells CSATGQGALEQYF. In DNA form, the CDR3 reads TGCAGTGCGACGGGACAGGGGGCGCTTGAGCAGTACTTC.

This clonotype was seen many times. CDR3 sequence reads: CASSFPSGTTFGNEQFF. Written as DNA, the CDR3 is TGTGCCAGCAGCTTTCCTAGCGGGACAACGTTCGGCAATGAGCAGTTCTTC. The chain employs TRBV7-9 and TRBJ2-1; 9 nucleotides align to TRBD2. CDR3 length: 17 residues. Trimming at V came to 3 bases and at J to 6 bases, leaving 12 bases not matched to a gene. Germline assignment: CDR1 SEHNR and CDR2 FQNEAQ (reference sequence). Combining the CDR3 with reference TRBV7-9 and TRBJ2-1 gives the whole variable domain DTGVSQNPRHKITKRGQNVTFRCDPISEHNRLYWYRQTLGQGPEFLTYFQNEAQLEKSRLLSDRFSAERPKGSFSTLEIQRTEQGDSAMYLCASSFPSGTTFGNEQFFGPGTRLTVL.

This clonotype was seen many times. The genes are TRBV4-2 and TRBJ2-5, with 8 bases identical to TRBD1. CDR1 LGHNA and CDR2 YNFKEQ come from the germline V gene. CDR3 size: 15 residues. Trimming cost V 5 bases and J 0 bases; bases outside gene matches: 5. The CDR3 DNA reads TGTGCCAGCAGCACTATGACAGGGGACCAAGAGACCCAGTACTTC. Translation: CASSTMTGDQETQYF.

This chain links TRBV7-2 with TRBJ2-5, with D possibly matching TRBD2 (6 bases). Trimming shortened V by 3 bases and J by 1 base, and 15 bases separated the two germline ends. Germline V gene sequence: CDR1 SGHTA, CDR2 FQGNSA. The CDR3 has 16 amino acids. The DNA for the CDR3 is TGTGCCAGCAGCTTGCGCGGGGCTAGCGCCCAAGAGACCCAGTACTTC. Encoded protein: CASSLRGASAQETQYF. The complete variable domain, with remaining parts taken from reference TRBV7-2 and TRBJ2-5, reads GAGVSQSPSNKVTEKGKDVELRCDPISGHTALYWYRQSLGQGLEFLIYFQGNSAPDKSGLPSDRFSAERTGGSVSTLTIQRTQQEDSAVYLCASSLRGASAQETQYFGPGTRLLVL.

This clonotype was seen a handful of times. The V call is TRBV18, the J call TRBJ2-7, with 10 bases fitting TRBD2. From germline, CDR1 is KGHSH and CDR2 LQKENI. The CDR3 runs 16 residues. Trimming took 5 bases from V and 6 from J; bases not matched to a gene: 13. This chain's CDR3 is CASSKGLADSTIEQYF. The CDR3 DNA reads TGTGCCAGCTCAAAAGGACTAGCGGATAGTACGATCGAGCAGTACTTC.

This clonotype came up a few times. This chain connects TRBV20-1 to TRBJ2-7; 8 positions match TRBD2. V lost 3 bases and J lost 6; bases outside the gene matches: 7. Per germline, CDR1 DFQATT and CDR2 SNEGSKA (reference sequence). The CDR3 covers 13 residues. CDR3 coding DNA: TGCAGTGCTAGGGGACTAGTCTTCGGCGAGCAGTACTTC. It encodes CSARGLVFGEQYF.

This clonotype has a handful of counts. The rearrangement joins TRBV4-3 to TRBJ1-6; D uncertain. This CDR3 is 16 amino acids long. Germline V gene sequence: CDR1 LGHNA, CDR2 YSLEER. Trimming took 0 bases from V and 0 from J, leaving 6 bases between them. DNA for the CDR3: TGCGCCAGCAGCCAAGACCATAGCTCCTATAATTCACCCCTCCACTTT. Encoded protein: CASSQDHSSYNSPLHF.

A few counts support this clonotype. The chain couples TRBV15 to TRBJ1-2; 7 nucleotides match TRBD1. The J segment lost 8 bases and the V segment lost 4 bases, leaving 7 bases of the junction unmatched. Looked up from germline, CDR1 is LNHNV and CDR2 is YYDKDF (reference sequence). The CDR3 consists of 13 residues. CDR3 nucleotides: TGTGCCACCAGCATCAGGACAGGACAAGGCTACACCTTC. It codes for CATSIRTGQGYTF.

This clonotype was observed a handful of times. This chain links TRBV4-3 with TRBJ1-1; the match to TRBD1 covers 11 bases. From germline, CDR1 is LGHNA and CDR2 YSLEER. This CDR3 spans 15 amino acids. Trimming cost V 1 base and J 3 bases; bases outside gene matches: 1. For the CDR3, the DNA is TGCGCCAGCAGCCAAGTGGACAGGGGGCACACTGAAGCTTTCTTT. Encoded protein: CASSQVDRGHTEAFF.

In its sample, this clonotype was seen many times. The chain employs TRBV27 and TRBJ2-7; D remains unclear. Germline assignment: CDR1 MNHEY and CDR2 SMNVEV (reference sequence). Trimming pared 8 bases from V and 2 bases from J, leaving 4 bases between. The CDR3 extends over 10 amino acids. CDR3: CASGTYEQYF. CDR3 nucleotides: TGTGCCAGCGGAACCTACGAGCAGTACTTC.

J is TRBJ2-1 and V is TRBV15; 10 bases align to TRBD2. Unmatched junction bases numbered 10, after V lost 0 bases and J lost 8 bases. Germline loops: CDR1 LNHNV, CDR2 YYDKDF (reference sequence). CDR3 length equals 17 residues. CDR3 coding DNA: TGTGCCACCAGCAGAGATGGAGTGGCTAGCGGGAGTTATGAGCAGTTCTTC. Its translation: CATSRDGVASGSYEQFF. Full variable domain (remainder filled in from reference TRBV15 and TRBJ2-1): DAMVIQNPRYQVTQFGKPVTLSCSQTLNHNVMYWYQQKSSQAPKLLFHYYDKDFNNEADTPDNFQSRRPNTSFCFLDIRSPGLGDTAMYLCATSRDGVASGSYEQFFGPGTRLTVL.

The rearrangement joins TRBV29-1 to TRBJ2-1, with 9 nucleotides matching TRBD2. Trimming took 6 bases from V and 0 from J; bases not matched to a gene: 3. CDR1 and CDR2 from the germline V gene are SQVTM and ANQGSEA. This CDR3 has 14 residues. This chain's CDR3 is CSVAAGGSYNEQFF. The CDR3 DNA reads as TGCAGCGTAGCAGCGGGAGGCTCCTACAATGAGCAGTTCTTC.

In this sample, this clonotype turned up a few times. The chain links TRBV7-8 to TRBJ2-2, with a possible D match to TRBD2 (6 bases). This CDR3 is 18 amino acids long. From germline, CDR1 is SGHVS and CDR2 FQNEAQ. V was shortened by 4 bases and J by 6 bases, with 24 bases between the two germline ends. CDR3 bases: TGTGCCAGCAGCTCGGGTCGTGGACGATTAACTAGCTCCGGGGAGCTGTTTTTT. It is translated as CASSSGRGRLTSSGELFF. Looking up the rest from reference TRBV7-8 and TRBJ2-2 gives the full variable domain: GAGVSQSPRYKVAKRGQDVALRCDPISGHVSLFWYQQALGQGPEFLTYFQNEAQLDKSGLPSDRFFAERPEGSVSTLKIQRTQQEDSAVYLCASSSGRGRLTSSGELFFGEGSRLTVL.

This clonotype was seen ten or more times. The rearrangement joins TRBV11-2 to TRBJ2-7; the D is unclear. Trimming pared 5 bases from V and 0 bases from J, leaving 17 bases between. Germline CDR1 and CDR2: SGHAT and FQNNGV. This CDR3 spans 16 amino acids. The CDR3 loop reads CASSRPGKASSYEQYF. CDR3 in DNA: TGTGCCAGCAGCCGACCAGGCAAGGCGAGCTCCTACGAGCAGTACTTC.

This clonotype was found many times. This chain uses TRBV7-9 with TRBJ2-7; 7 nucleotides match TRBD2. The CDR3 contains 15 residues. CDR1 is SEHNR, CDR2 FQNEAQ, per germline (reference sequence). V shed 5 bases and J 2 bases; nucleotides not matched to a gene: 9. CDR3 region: CASSPTWGGAYEQYF. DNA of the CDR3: TGTGCCAGCAGCCCTACGTGGGGGGGTGCCTACGAGCAGTACTTC. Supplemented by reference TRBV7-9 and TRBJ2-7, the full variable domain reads DTGVSQNPRHKITKRGQNVTFRCDPISEHNRLYWYRQTLGQGPEFLTYFQNEAQLEKSRLLSDRFSAERPKGSFSTLEIQRTEQGDSAMYLCASSPTWGGAYEQYFGPGTRLTVT.